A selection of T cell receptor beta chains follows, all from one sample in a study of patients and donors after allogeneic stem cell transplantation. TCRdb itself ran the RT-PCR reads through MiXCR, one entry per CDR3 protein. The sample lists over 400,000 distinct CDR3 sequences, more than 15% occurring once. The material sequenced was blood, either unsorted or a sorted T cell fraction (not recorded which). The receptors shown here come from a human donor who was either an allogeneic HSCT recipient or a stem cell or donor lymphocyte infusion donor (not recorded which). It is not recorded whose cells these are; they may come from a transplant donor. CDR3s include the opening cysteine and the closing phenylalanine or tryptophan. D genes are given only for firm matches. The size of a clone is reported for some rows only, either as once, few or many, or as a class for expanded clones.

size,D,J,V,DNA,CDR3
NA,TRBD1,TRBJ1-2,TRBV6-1,TGTGCCAGCAGCCTAGGGGGCTCGGGCTATGGCTACACCTTC,CASSLGGSGYGYTF
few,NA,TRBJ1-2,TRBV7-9,TGTGCCAGCAGCTCCGCACAAGGGTGGTATGGCTACACCTTC,CASSSAQGWYGYTF
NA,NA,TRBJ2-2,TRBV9,TGTGCCAGCAGCGTACTTACCGGGGAGCTGTTTTTT,CASSVLTGELFF
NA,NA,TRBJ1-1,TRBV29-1,TGCAGCGTCGACACTCGCCAGGGAACTTTCTTT,CSVDTRQGTFF
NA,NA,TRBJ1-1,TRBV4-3,TGCGCCAGCAGCCAAGAGCACCTCACTGAAGCTTTCTTT,CASSQEHLTEAFF
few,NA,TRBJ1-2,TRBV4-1,TGCGCCAGCAGCCAAGATCAAGGCAGGAACTATGGCTACACCTTC,CASSQDQGRNYGYTF
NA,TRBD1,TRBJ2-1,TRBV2,TGTGCCAGCAGCGGGACAGGGGGGCCCTACAATGAGCAGTTCTTC,CASSGTGGPYNEQFF
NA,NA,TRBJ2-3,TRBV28,TGTGCCAGCAGTTTTTTAGGGTCCGCAGATACGCAGTATTTT,CASSFLGSADTQYF
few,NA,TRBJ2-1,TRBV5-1,TGCGCCAGCAGCTTGGGACAGGTCTCAAGGGATGAGCAGTTCTTC,CASSLGQVSRDEQFF
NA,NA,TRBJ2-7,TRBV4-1,TGCGCCAGCAGCCTCCCAGGCGGGTTCTACGAGCAGTACTTC,CASSLPGGFYEQYF
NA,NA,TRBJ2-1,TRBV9,TGTGCCAGCAGCGTATACCCCAACAATGAGCAGTTCTTC,CASSVYPNNEQFF
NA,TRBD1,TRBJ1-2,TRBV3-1,TGTGCCAGCAGCCAAGATCGAGGGGGCAGCGGCTACACCTTC,CASSQDRGGSGYTF
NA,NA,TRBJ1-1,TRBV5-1,TGCGCCAGCAGCCCTGGTTCGAGTAGGACTGAAGCTTTCTTT,CASSPGSSRTEAFF
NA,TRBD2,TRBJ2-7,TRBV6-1,TGTGCCAGCAGCCCCGGGGGGGGTGGGACCTACGAGCAGTACTTC,CASSPGGGGTYEQYF
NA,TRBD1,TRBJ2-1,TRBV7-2,TGTGCCAGCAGCTCTCACGCGATCCTCCCGACAGGGAATGAGCAGTTCTTC,CASSSHAILPTGNEQFF
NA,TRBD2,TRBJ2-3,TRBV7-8,TGTGCCAGCAGCTTAGTAGGGACTAGCGGGGGGGGCCTCGATACGCAGTATTTT,CASSLVGTSGGGLDTQYF
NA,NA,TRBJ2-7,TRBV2,TGTGCCAGCAGTGAGCTAAAGGGGTACTACGAGCAGTACTTC,CASSELKGYYEQYF
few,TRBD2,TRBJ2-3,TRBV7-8,TGTGCCAGCAGCGCCCGGGGAGGGACTAGTTTTCCAGATACGCAGTATTTT,CASSARGGTSFPDTQYF
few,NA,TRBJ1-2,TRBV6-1,TGTGCCAGCTTTTCAGCGCCTGGCTACACCTTC,CASFSAPGYTF
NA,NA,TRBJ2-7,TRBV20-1,TGCAGTGCTAGACAGGTAACCTACGAGCAGTACTTC,CSARQVTYEQYF
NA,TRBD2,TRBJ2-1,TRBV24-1,TGTGCCACCAGTGACCTCGGGACTAGTCGTAATGAGCAGTTCTTC,CATSDLGTSRNEQFF
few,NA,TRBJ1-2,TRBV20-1,TGCAGCGGGGAAAACTATGGCTACACCTTC,CSGENYGYTF
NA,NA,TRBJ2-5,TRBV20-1,TGCAGTGCTAGGGCGGGTCCTAGTGATACCCAGTACTTC,CSARAGPSDTQYF
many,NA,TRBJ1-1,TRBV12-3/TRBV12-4,TGTGCCAGCAGTTTGGGCGGAAAGGGTGAAGCTTTCTTT,CASSLGGKGEAFF